The T cell receptor beta chain under discussion was sequenced for a study of a mutant IDH1 vaccine in newly diagnosed glioma. Across the study: Vaccine dosing followed radiotherapy by 4-6 weeks, or accompanied temozolomide cycles.

Sample time point: week 47, end of study. Every single dose of the vaccine, 300 ug of mutant IDH1 20-mer peptide, came with topical imiquimod. Clones were sequenced by immunoSEQ multiplex PCR, and TCRdb holds only the in-frame ones, with some missing. The data show tens of thousands of clones, 84% seen once. As for this clone: Its antigen is still unknown.

The germline gives CDR1 GTSNPN, CDR2 SVGIG (reference sequence). Between the trimmed V and J ends, which lost 0 bases and 0 bases, there was a span of 15 bases. The CDR3 consists of 16 residues. The source was PBMCs, collected from a glioma patient whose treatment included an IDH1 peptide vaccine. The clonotype comes from a woman aged 25 to 45 with glioma. Some clones in this sample may be carry-over from other donors' samples. The V call is TRBV30, the J call TRBJ2-7; D unresolved. CDR3 residues: CAWSVLRAERSYEQYF. The CDR3 bases are TGTGCCTGGAGTGTACTTCGGGCGGAACGCTCCTACGAGCAGTACTTC.